These 22 T cell receptor beta chains originate from one sample sequenced in a study of neurological immune-mediated disorders (dated by TCRdb to the late 2010s). The library came from 5' RACE. Instrument used: Illumina HiSeq 2500. TCRdb took the public reads, trimmed them with fastp at Q25, ran MiXCR for clone calling and kept in-frame beta chains. Identical CDR3 protein sequences are pooled into one entry, listed with their most common genes and DNA. The sample contains about 71,000 distinct CDR3 sequences, about 9.4% of them found a single time. The ten largest account for roughly 9% of the sample. The time point label here, explained by the study, means: longitudinal time-point 1 (baseline). Sequencing input: PBMCs. These receptors were taken from a young man in good health.

In its sample, this clonotype was seen many times. The V and J genes are TRBV7-8 and TRBJ2-7; tentative D call: TRBD1 (5 bases). Per the germline V gene, CDR1 is SGHVS and CDR2 is FQNEAQ. The CDR3 length is 15 residues. V was pared by 1 base and J by 6 bases, with 16 bases between. The CDR3 protein is CASSLGIRAQTEQYF. The CDR3 region has the DNA TGTGCCAGCAGCTTAGGGATCAGGGCACAAACCGAGCAGTACTTC.

This clonotype was recorded a few times. The chain is built from TRBV4-1 and TRBJ2-7; D may be TRBD1 or TRBD2 (5 bases each). V was pared by 2 bases and J by 1 base, with 18 bases between. CDR3 length: 17 residues. The V gene's germline CDR1 is MGHRA and CDR2 YSYEKL. CDR3 DNA: TGCGCCAGCAGCCAACCGCAGCCGGGACGTATATCCTACGAGCAGTACTTC. Translating gives CASSQPQPGRISYEQYF.

Many counts were recorded for this clonotype. The gene calls are TRBV9 and TRBJ2-5; 14 bases map to TRBD2. The trim removed 6 bases at V and 9 bases at J, leaving 13 bases unmatched. CDR3 length: 16 residues. Germline V gives CDR1 SGDLS, CDR2 YYNGEE. This chain's CDR3 is CASNAGLAGASGAQYF. CDR3 DNA: TGTGCCAGCAACGCGGGACTAGCGGGAGCCTCCGGGGCCCAGTACTTC.

This clonotype occurred many times. This chain connects TRBV10-3 to TRBJ2-3; D call uncertain. V was shortened by 2 bases and J by 6 bases, with 9 bases between the two germline ends. The length of the CDR3 is 13 residues. CDR1 is ENHRY and CDR2 is SYGVKD in the germline V gene. CDR3 sequence: CAISETPRDTQYF. Here the CDR3 DNA reads TGTGCCATCAGTGAGACCCCACGGGATACGCAGTATTTT.

This clonotype has more than one count but fewer than ten. J is TRBJ2-5 and V is TRBV15; no clear D. Germline CDR1 LNHNV, CDR2 YYDKDF (reference sequence). There are 12 residues in the CDR3. V dropped 1 base and J dropped 7 bases, with 7 bases sitting between them. In DNA form, the CDR3 reads TGTGCCACCAGCAGAGTTCTGGGGACCCAGTACTTC. It yields the protein CATSRVLGTQYF.

This clonotype was counted at least ten times. The chain uses TRBV25-1 and TRBJ1-2; 10 bases map to TRBD1. This CDR3 spans 15 amino acids. V was clipped by 5 bases and J by 3 bases; unmatched bases: 6. Looked up from germline, CDR1 is MGHDK and CDR2 is SYGVNS. The CDR3 bases are TGTGCCAGCAGTTCCCCCGGGACAGGGGACTATGGCTACACCTTC. It encodes CASSSPGTGDYGYTF.

This clonotype has just a few counts. The chain links TRBV20-1 to TRBJ1-1; D is uncertain. CDR1 and CDR2 (germline): DFQATT, SNEGSKA (reference sequence). CDR3 length equals 14 residues. The germline V and J ends were trimmed by 6 bases and 3 bases, with 17 bases remaining between them. CDR3 loop: CSAPREGRDTEAFF. As DNA, the CDR3 is TGCAGTGCCCCTAGGGAGGGTAGGGACACTGAAGCTTTCTTT.

A word on this clonotype: Mismatch with germline at one junction end may stem from a read error. The chain employs TRBV20-1 and TRBJ2-5, with D possibly TRBD1 on 5 matching bases. The CDR3 is 13 residues long. Germline V CDR1 and CDR2: DFQATT, SNEGSKA (reference sequence). The CDR3: CSARWTNQETQYF. In DNA form, the CDR3 reads TGCAGTGCTAGGTGGACAAACCAAGAGACACAGTACTTC.

This clonotype has more than one count but fewer than ten. The chain combines TRBV7-9 with TRBJ2-7; D is possibly TRBD2 (5 bases). The CDR3 is 14 residues long. The V end lost 3 bases, the J end lost 0 bases, and 9 bases lay between the germline ends. Germline CDR1 SEHNR, CDR2 FQNEAQ (reference sequence). The CDR3 nucleotides are TGTGCCAGCAGCTTGCCGGGATCCTCCTACGAGCAGTACTTC. Its protein product is CASSLPGSSYEQYF. The full variable domain, in which reference TRBV7-9 and TRBJ2-7 provide the parts outside the CDR3, is DTGVSQNPRHKITKRGQNVTFRCDPISEHNRLYWYRQTLGQGPEFLTYFQNEAQLEKSRLLSDRFSAERPKGSFSTLEIQRTEQGDSAMYLCASSLPGSSYEQYFGPGTRLTVT.

This clonotype was counted many times. CDR3 bases: TGTGCCAGCAGCTCGGGTGTGGGACAACTGAAGGGAAACACCATATATTTT. Translated, it gives CASSSGVGQLKGNTIYF. The rearrangement uses TRBV7-2 and TRBJ1-3; a weak D match, TRBD1 (6 bases). The CDR3 extends over 17 amino acids. V was pared by 4 bases and J by 4 bases, with 20 bases between. In germline, CDR1 is SGHTA, CDR2 FQGNSA.

This clonotype has only a few counts. This chain uses TRBV30 with TRBJ2-2, with D perhaps matching TRBD2 (7 bases). Germline CDR1 and CDR2: GTSNPN and SVGIG (reference sequence). The V and J ends lost 2 bases and 4 bases respectively, with 11 bases between them. The CDR3 consists of 14 residues. The CDR3 reads CAWSRRGGTGELFF. The DNA of the CDR3 is TGTGCCTGGAGTCGGAGGGGGGGCACCGGGGAGCTGTTTTTT.

This clonotype was observed at least ten times. The CDR3 DNA is TGCAGTGCTAGAAAAGTAGCGGGAGGGCAAGAGACCCAGTACTTC. It translates to CSARKVAGGQETQYF. J is TRBJ2-5 and V is TRBV20-1; 11 nucleotides align to TRBD2. J lost 2 bases, V lost 2 bases, and 4 bases had no gene match. Germline V gene lookup returns CDR1 DFQATT and CDR2 SNEGSKA (reference sequence). The CDR3 has 15 residues.

This clonotype has ten or more counts. This sequence joins TRBV14 and TRBJ2-7; the match to TRBD1 covers 7 bases. The CDR3 covers 14 residues. V was pared by 1 base and J by 5 bases, with 5 bases of the junction left unmatched. Germline V lookup: CDR1 SGHDN, CDR2 FVKESK. The CDR3 loop reads CASSQGGQWDEQYF. DNA of the CDR3: TGTGCCAGCAGCCAAGGGGGACAGTGGGACGAGCAGTACTTC. Complete variable domain (other parts from reference TRBV14 and TRBJ2-7): EAGVTQFPSHSVIEKGQTVTLRCDPISGHDNLYWYRRVMGKEIKFLLHFVKESKQDESGMPNNRFLAERTGGTYSTLKVQPAELEDSGVYFCASSQGGQWDEQYFGPGTRLTVT.

This clonotype is judged medium-sized. V usage is TRBV28 and J usage is TRBJ2-2; TRBD2 matches 16 bases. J gave up 3 bases and V 4 bases, and 5 bases lay outside the gene matches. Per germline, CDR1 MDHEN and CDR2 SYDVKM. The CDR3 extends over 18 amino acids. CDR3 in amino acids: CASSSGTSGRVDTGELFF. The CDR3 bases are TGTGCCAGCAGTTCCGGGACTAGCGGGAGGGTAGACACCGGGGAGCTGTTTTTT.

This clonotype was picked up many times. This chain links TRBV20-1 with TRBJ2-2, with TRBD1 matching 8 bases. V lost 6 bases to trimming and J lost 5 bases; unmatched junction nucleotides: 11. This CDR3 region has 15 residues. Germline loops: CDR1 DFQATT, CDR2 SNEGSKA (reference sequence). The CDR3: CSAKGRTGRTGELFF. The CDR3 DNA reads TGCAGTGCCAAGGGACGGACAGGGCGGACCGGGGAGCTGTTTTTT.

This clonotype was counted at least ten times. This chain links TRBV5-1 with TRBJ2-1; TRBD2 agrees at 8 bases. The CDR3 sequence is 14 residues long. Trimming removed 0 bases from V and 6 bases from J; junction bases left unmatched: 2. Germline values: CDR1 SGHRS, CDR2 YFSETQ. CDR3 in DNA: TGCGCCAGCAGCTTGGCGGGAGGGCGCAATGAGCAGTTCTTC. Protein: CASSLAGGRNEQFF.

This clonotype was observed at least ten times. This chain uses TRBV7-8 with TRBJ2-7; TRBD2 matches 7 bases. The CDR3 is made up of 16 amino acids. Trimming removed 4 bases from V and 0 bases from J; junction bases left unmatched: 9. Germline V gives CDR1 SGHVS, CDR2 FQNEAQ. The CDR3 loop is CASSYRATSPSYEQYF. CDR3 DNA: TGTGCCAGCAGCTATAGAGCGACTAGCCCCTCCTACGAGCAGTACTTC.

The table lists this clonotype with many counts. The chain recombines TRBV18 with TRBJ2-3; TRBD2 might be the D (5 bases). V lost 3 bases, J lost 2 bases, and 6 bases lay in between. Germline-derived CDR1 and CDR2 are KGHSH and LQKENI. The CDR3 extends over 13 amino acids. The CDR3 spells CASSPDFTDTQYF. The DNA of the CDR3 is TGTGCCAGCTCACCGGACTTCACAGATACGCAGTATTTT.

The table lists this clonotype with many counts. CDR3 region: CSAREGISPLHF. Written as DNA, the CDR3 is TGCAGTGCTAGAGAGGGGATATCACCCCTCCACTTT. The chain recombines TRBV20-1 with TRBJ1-6, with D unclear. CDR1 and CDR2 from the germline V gene are DFQATT and SNEGSKA (reference sequence). The V gene lost 0 bases and the J gene lost 10 bases, with 7 bases spanning the gap. The CDR3 has 12 residues.

Worth noting for this clonotype: The junction does not match germline at one end; this may be a read error. This sequence joins TRBV5-1 and TRBJ2-1; possibly TRBD2 for D (5 bases). This CDR3 spans 16 amino acids. CDR1 and CDR2 from the germline V gene are SGHRS and YFSETQ. The CDR3 reads CASSEDPSGPYNDQFF. The CDR3 bases are TGCGCCAGTAGCGAAGACCCCTCTGGCCCCTACAATGACCAGTTCTTC.

This clonotype was seen a few times. The J gene is TRBJ2-3, the V gene TRBV7-8; the D is unclear. The germline V gene has CDR1 SGHVS and CDR2 FQNEAQ. V lost 6 bases, J lost 1 base, and 8 bases lay in between. CDR3 length: 13 residues. In DNA, the CDR3 is TGTGCCAGCAGGACCTGGGGCACAGATACGCAGTATTTT. Residues: CASRTWGTDTQYF.

This clonotype has ten or more counts. The chain recombines TRBV7-2 with TRBJ1-2, with D uncertain. The germline V gene encodes CDR1 SGHTA and CDR2 FQGNSA. V dropped 5 bases and J dropped 4 bases, with 14 bases sitting between them. The CDR3 runs to 14 residues. The chain's CDR3 is CASSQADISYGYTF. CDR3 DNA sequence: TGTGCCAGCAGCCAGGCAGATATCTCCTATGGCTACACCTTC.